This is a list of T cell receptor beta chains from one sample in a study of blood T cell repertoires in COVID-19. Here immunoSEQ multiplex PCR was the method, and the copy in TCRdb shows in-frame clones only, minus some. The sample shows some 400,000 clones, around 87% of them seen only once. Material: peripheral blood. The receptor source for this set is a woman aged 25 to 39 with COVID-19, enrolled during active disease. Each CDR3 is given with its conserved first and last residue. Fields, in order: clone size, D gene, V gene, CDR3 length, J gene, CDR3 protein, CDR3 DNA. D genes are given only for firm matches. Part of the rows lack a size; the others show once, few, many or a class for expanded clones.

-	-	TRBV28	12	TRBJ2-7	CASSVLGEEQYF	TGTGCCAGCAGTGTACTAGGAGAGGAGCAGTACTTC
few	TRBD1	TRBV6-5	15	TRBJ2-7	CASSYSRGQTYEQYF	TGTGCCAGCAGTTACTCGAGGGGACAGACCTACGAGCAGTACTTC
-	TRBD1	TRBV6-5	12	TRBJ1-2	CANRDSNYGYTF	TGTGCCAACCGGGACAGCAACTATGGCTACACCTTC
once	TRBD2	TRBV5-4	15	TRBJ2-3	CASSFRREGPDTQYF	TGTGCCAGCAGCTTTCGGCGGGAGGGCCCAGATACGCAGTATTTT
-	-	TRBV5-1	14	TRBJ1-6	CASSKTSYNSPLHF	TGCGCCAGCAGCAAGACAAGCTATAATTCACCCCTCCACTTT
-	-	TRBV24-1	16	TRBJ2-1	CATSDSSGSYYNEQFF	TGTGCCACCAGTGATTCTTCAGGATCCTACTACAATGAGCAGTTCTTC
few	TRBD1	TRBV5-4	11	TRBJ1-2	CASRSGQGYTF	TGTGCCAGCAGGTCGGGACAGGGCTACACCTTC
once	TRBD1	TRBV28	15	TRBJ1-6	CASSFQQGANSPLHF	TGTGCCAGCAGTTTTCAGCAGGGGGCGAATTCACCCCTCCACTTT
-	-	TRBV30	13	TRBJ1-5	CAWSVNSDQPQHF	TGTGCCTGGAGTGTAAACAGTGATCAGCCCCAGCATTTT
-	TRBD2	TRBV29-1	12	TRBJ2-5	CSVEVGRVTQYF	TGCAGCGTTGAAGTCGGGAGGGTCACCCAGTACTTC
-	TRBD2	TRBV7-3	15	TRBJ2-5	CASSPMASGRQTQYF	TGTGCCAGCAGCCCGATGGCTAGCGGGAGACAGACCCAGTACTTC
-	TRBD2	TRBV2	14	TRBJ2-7	CASSSGTRTGEQYF	TGTGCCAGCAGCTCCGGGACTAGAACGGGCGAGCAGTACTTC
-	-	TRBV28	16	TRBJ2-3	CASSPSSWETADTQYF	TGTGCCAGCAGCCCTTCTTCTTGGGAGACCGCAGATACGCAGTATTTT
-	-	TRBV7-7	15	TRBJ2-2	CASSSSPENTGELFF	TGTGCTAGCAGCTCATCCCCAGAGAACACCGGGGAGCTGTTTTTT
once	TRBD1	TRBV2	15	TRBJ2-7	CASGGQSGFSYEQYF	TGTGCCAGTGGGGGACAGAGCGGATTTTCATACGAGCAGTACTTC
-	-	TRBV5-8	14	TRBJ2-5	CASSRRSNGETQYF	TGTGCCAGCAGCCGACGCTCGAACGGGGAGACCCAGTACTTC
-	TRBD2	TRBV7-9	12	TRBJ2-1	CASSQTSDEQFF	TGTGCCAGCAGCCAGACTAGCGATGAGCAGTTCTTC
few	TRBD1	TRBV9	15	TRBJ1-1	CASSMGQGMNTEAFF	TGTGCCAGCAGCATGGGACAGGGGATGAACACTGAAGCTTTCTTT
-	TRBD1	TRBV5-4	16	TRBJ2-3	CASSLGPTGEEDTQYF	TGTGCCAGCAGCTTGGGGCCGACAGGGGAGGAAGATACGCAGTATTTT
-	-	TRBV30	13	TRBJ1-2	CAWSSPGLYGYTF	TGTGCCTGGAGTTCTCCTGGACTCTATGGCTACACCTTC
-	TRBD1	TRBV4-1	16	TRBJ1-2	CASSQLQGAANYGYTF	TGCGCCAGCAGCCAACTACAGGGGGCTGCAAACTATGGCTACACCTTC
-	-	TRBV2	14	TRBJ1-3	CASSLLRDGNTIYF	TGTGCCAGCAGCCTCTTGAGGGATGGAAACACCATATATTTT
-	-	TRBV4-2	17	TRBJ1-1	CASSRTPRGGGNTEAFF	TGTGCCAGCAGCCGGACCCCCCGGGGGGGCGGGAACACTGAAGCTTTCTTT
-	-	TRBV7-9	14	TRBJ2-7	CASSYGDGFYEQYF	TGTGCCAGCAGCTACGGGGATGGGTTCTACGAGCAGTACTTC
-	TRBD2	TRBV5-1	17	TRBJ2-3	CASSLAGTSASTDTQYF	TGCGCCAGCAGCTTGGCCGGGACTAGCGCCAGCACAGATACGCAGTATTTT
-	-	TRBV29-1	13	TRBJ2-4	CSVEQLAKNIQYF	TGCAGCGTTGAACAACTAGCCAAAAACATTCAGTACTTC
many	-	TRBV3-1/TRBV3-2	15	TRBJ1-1	CASSPLGRGGTEAFF	TGTGCCAGCAGCCCCCTCGGCAGGGGCGGTACTGAAGCTTTCTTT
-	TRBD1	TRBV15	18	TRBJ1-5	CATSRDSNTGDSNQPQHF	TGTGCCACCAGCAGAGATTCTAATACAGGGGATAGCAATCAGCCCCAGCATTTT
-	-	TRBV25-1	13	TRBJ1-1	CASSLAVVTEAFF	TGTGCCAGCAGCCTCGCAGTGGTGACTGAAGCTTTCTTT
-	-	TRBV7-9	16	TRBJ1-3	CASSRFDSYSGNTIYF	TGTGCCAGCAGCCGATTCGACAGTTACTCTGGAAACACCATATATTTT
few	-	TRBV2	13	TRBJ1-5	CASSGDTNQPQHF	TGTGCCAGCAGTGGGGACACCAATCAGCCCCAGCATTTT
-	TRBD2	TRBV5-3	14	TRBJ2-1	CAPRLAGVGNEQFF	TGTGCCCCCCGACTAGCGGGAGTGGGAAATGAGCAGTTCTTC
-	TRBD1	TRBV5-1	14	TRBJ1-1	CASSLTGGDTEAFF	TGCGCCAGCAGCTTGACAGGGGGGGACACTGAAGCTTTCTTT
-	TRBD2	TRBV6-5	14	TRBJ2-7	CASSLGLAGYEQYF	TGTGCCAGCAGTCTTGGACTAGCGGGGTACGAGCAGTACTTC
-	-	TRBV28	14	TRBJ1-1	CASSPPGQNTEAFF	TGTGCCAGCAGTCCCCCAGGACAAAACACTGAAGCTTTCTTT
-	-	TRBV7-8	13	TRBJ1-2	CASSPIQGYGYTF	TGTGCCAGCAGCCCCATCCAGGGCTATGGCTACACCTTC
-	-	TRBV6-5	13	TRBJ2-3	CAISDSEWDTQYF	TGTGCCATTTCGGACTCCGAGTGGGATACGCAGTATTTT
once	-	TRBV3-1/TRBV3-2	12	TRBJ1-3	CASSHIGNTIYF	TGTGCCAGCAGCCATATTGGAAACACCATATATTTT
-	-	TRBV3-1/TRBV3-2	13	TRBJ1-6	CASSQRDFSPLHF	TGTGCCAGCAGCCAGAGGGACTTTTCACCCCTCCACTTT
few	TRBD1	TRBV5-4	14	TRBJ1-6	CASSSGTGPSPLHF	TGTGCCAGCAGCTCCGGGACAGGGCCTTCACCCCTCCACTTT
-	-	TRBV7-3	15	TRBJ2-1	CASSLKTGLYNEQFF	TGTGCCAGCAGCTTAAAGACGGGTCTATACAATGAGCAGTTCTTC
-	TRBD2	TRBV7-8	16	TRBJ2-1	CASSLVASGRANEQFF	TGTGCCAGCAGCTTAGTAGCTAGCGGGAGGGCCAATGAGCAGTTCTTC
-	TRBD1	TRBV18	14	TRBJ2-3	CASSPGTGPDTQYF	TGTGCCAGCTCACCAGGGACAGGGCCAGATACGCAGTATTTT
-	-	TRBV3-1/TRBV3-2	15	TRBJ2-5	CASSQASTRRETQYF	TGTGCCAGCAGCCAAGCTTCCACGCGGAGAGAGACCCAGTACTTC
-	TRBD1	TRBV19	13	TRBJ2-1	CASSIIGGTEQFF	TGTGCCAGTAGTATCATAGGGGGCACTGAGCAGTTCTTC
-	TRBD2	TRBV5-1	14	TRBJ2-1	CASSPLAGVNEQFF	TGCGCCAGCAGCCCCTTAGCGGGAGTCAATGAGCAGTTCTTC
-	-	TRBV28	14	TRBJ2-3	CASRGQHPLHTQYF	TGTGCCAGCAGGGGGCAACACCCCCTACATACGCAGTATTTT
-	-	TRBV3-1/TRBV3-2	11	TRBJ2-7	CASSQEREQYF	TGTGCCAGCAGCCAAGAGAGAGAGCAGTACTTC
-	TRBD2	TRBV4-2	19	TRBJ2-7	CASSQEEFNEAGGSYEQYF	TGTGCCAGCAGCCAAGAAGAATTTAATGAAGCGGGAGGATCCTACGAGCAGTACTTC
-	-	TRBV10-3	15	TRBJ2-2	CAIGPTSANTGELFF	TGTGCCATCGGCCCGACTTCGGCGAACACCGGGGAGCTGTTTTTT
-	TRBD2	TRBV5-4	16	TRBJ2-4	CASSLGLAGGGNIQYF	TGTGCCAGCAGCTTGGGGCTAGCGGGAGGGGGGAACATTCAGTACTTC
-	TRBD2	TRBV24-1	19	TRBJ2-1	CATSDPSGVASLTNNEQFF	TGTGCCACCAGTGATCCTAGCGGGGTAGCTTCCCTCACTAATAATGAGCAGTTCTTC
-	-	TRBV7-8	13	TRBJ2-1	CASGGSSYNEQFF	TGTGCCAGCGGGGGGAGCTCCTACAATGAGCAGTTCTTC
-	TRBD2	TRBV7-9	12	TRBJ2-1	CASRPTSGEQFF	TGTGCCAGCAGACCGACTAGCGGTGAGCAGTTCTTC
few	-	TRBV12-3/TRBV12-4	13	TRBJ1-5	CASSLLSGQPQHF	TGTGCCAGCAGCCTCTTAAGCGGACAGCCCCAGCATTTT